The present TCR beta chain was sequenced within a study of blood T cell repertoires in COVID-19 (dated by TCRdb to between 2020 and 2021). The study in broad terms: The collaborator samples originated in the United States, Italy and Spain and spanned the acute and convalescent phases of COVID-19. The sample metadata nearly always contained a de-identified subject ID, COVID-19 status, age in years and sex. The material from the prospective study consisted of cDNA or gDNA derived from T cells, B-cell-depleted T cells, or PBMCs. The dataset comprised deeply sampled blood TCRbeta repertoires from subjects exposed to, actively infected with, or recovered from COVID-19. HLA class I and class II types, where available, came from metadata supplied by the sample provider rather than from assay-based typing. The repertoires were released in a freely available public database intended as a resource for research on the immune response to SARS-CoV-2. The samples were drawn from two sources: the first 160 participants of the ongoing ImmuneRACE study, and approximately 1,300 subjects contributed by 6 global collaborators.

The collaborating institutions used their own protocols to collect whole blood in K2EDTA tubes. For TCRbeta analysis, collaborators shipped samples in one of three forms: frozen whole blood, isolated PBMCs, or DNA extracted from either of those sample types. The investigation overall reported the following: Clinical and demographic metadata were provided uncurated, with the amount varying by source and participant.

As concerns this clone: Its antigen is still unknown. Base-call qualities are not available, and no considerably larger clone is one nucleotide away.

The immunoSEQ Assay, a bias-controlled multiplex PCR, was used to amplify TCRbeta CDR3 regions from genomic DNA. Per the authors' processing: The number of nucleated cells in each sample was estimated by amplification of reference gene primers within the assay. To quantify the absolute abundance of each unique TCRbeta CDR3 rearrangement, sequence reads were collapsed and filtered. For each sample, productive Simpson clonality was calculated as the square root of Simpson's diversity index over productive rearrangements. TCRdb retrieved this table from immuneACCESS and kept in-frame rearrangements only. Not all clones are present; in checked studies, unresolved V genes account for under half, and no reason is known for the remainder. V and J calls and clone size are given by that table; D and trimming were obtained from the DNA. For this sample there are around 180,000 clones; about nine tenths appear just once. The ten biggest clones cover approximately 24% of the sample.

The CDR1 and CDR2 encoded by the germline V gene are SGHRS and YFSETQ. Spanning cysteine to phenylalanine, the CDR3 consists of 15 amino acids. Only the CDR3 DNA is retained, 45 bases long and in frame from the first base. The V end loses 4 bases and the J end loses 3 bases, and a stretch of 16 bases separates them. Recombination linked TRBV5-1 to TRBJ1-1; no D gene call is confident. The TCR sequence derives from a man between 60 and 70 years old with acute or convalescent COVID-19. The sample consisted of peripheral blood. The CDR3 region reads CASSPLGRLDTEAFF. The DNA sequence follows: TGCGCCAGCAGCCCCCTGGGCAGGCTCGACACTGAAGCTTTCTTT.